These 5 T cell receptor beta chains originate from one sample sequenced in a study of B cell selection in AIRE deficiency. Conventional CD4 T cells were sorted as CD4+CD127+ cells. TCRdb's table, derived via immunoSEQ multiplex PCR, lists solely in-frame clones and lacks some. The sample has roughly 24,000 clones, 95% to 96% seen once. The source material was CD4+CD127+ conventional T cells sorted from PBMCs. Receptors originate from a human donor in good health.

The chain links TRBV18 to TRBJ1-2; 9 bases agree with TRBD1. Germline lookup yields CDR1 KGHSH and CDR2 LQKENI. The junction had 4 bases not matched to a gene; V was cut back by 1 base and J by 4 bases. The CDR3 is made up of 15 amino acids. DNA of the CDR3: TGTGCCAGCTCACCACAGGGACAGGGAGCCTATGGCTACACCTTC. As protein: CASSPQGQGAYGYTF.

The CDR3 coding sequence is TGTGCCAGCAGCTTAGGAGGGAGCAGTGGCTACACCTTC. Protein sequence: CASSLGGSSGYTF. The V and J genes are TRBV7-2 and TRBJ1-2; D is unresolved. CDR1 SGHTA and CDR2 FQGNSA come from the germline V gene. The CDR3 sequence is 13 residues long. Trimming removed 1 base from V and 7 bases from J, with 10 bases in between.

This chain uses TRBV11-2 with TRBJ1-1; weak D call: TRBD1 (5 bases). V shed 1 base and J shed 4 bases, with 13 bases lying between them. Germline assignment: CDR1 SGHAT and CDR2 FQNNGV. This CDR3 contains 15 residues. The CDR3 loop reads CASSLVRAGGTEAFF. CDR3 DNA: TGTGCCAGCAGCTTAGTCAGAGCTGGGGGCACTGAAGCTTTCTTT.

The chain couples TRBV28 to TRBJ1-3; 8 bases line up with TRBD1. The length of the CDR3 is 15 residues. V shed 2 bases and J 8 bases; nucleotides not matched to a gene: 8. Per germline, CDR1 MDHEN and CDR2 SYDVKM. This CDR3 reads CASSLMSQGADTIYF. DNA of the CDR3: TGTGCCAGCAGTTTAATGTCCCAGGGGGCAGACACCATATATTTT.

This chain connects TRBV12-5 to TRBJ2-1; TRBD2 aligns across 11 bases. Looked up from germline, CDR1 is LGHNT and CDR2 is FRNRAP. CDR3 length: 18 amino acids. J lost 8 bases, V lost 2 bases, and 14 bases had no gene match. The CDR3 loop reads CASGLSTGTSGRGDEQFF. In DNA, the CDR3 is TGTGCTAGTGGTTTGAGTACTGGGACTAGCGGTCGGGGGGATGAGCAGTTCTTC.